The sequence of this TCR beta chain was determined in a study of early T cells in non-severe SARS-CoV-2 infection. The overall study: Bulk RNA from unsorted whole blood was sequenced; chains were unpaired.

Germline lookup yields CDR1 KGHSY and CDR2 FQNENV. The CDR3 is made up of 14 amino acids. Trimming took 0 bases from V and 7 from J; bases not matched to a gene: 5. Whole-study results and caveats: CD4 and private specificities were missed by VDJdb matching, which favored anti-spike CD8 responses.

Unique molecular identifiers were attached to individual cDNA molecules. TCRdb itself ran the 5' RACE reads through MiXCR, one entry per CDR3 protein. The table includes around 79,000 distinct CDR3 sequences, about 11% detected once. This clonotype came up many times. The antigen is undetermined. The genes are TRBV16 and TRBJ1-2; 7 nucleotides align to TRBD1. The clonotype was recovered from an adult who was a healthcare worker with PCR-confirmed SARS-CoV-2 infection or an uninfected control (not recorded which). The sample was whole blood, taken at baseline. The DNA of the CDR3 is TGTGCCAGCAGCCAATCCGCGAACAGGGGTGGCTACACCTTC. Translating it yields CASSQSANRGGYTF.